Following are 30 T cell receptor beta chains from one sample sequenced in a study of OX40 agonist ivuxolimab in advanced cancers. Measured with immunoSEQ multiplex PCR; TCRdb has only the in-frame clones, and not every one. The table lists about 96,000 clones, under 90% of them singletons. The source was CD4+ or CD8+ T cells sorted from blood, collected in a trial of the OX40 agonist ivuxolimab. The receptors come from an adult with an advanced solid tumor such as melanoma, head and neck, liver or kidney cancer.

This chain uses TRBV5-1 with TRBJ2-7; TRBD1 aligns across 9 bases. The V and J ends lost 4 bases and 3 bases, in that order; junction bases with no gene match: 14. This CDR3 has 17 amino acids. The germline CDR1 and CDR2 sequences are SGHRS and YFSETQ. The chain's CDR3 is CASSPRGQQGAFYEQYF. CDR3 DNA: TGCGCCAGCAGCCCGAGGGGCCAACAGGGGGCCTTCTACGAGCAGTACTTC.

The chain uses TRBV4-1 and TRBJ1-6; possibly TRBD1 for D (5 bases). The CDR3 length is 13 residues. V shed 8 bases and J shed 7 bases, with 12 bases lying between them. CDR1 and CDR2 from the germline V gene are MGHRA and YSYEKL. The CDR3 DNA reads TGCGCCAGCGGGACGGAGGAGAATTCACCCCTCCACTTT. It is translated as CASGTEENSPLHF.

V usage is TRBV7-6 and J usage is TRBJ2-3, with unresolved D. Germline V gene lookup returns CDR1 SGHVS and CDR2 FNYEAQ. Trimming took off 5 bases at V and 7 bases at J, with 16 bases between the two ends. CDR3 length equals 14 residues. CDR3 in amino acids: CASSRTGSVNTQYF. In DNA form, the CDR3 reads TGTGCCAGCAGCCGAACCGGATCAGTTAATACGCAGTATTTT.

This clone was seen a single time. The chain is built from TRBV29-1 and TRBJ2-6; perhaps TRBD1 as D (6 bases). CDR3 length: 16 amino acids. V gave up 1 base and J gave up 1 base, with 11 bases separating them. In germline, CDR1 is SQVTM, CDR2 ANQGSEA. The DNA of the CDR3 is TGCAGCGTTGAAGTGGGGGCTCGGTCTGGGGCCAACGTCCTGACTTTC. Translation gives CSVEVGARSGANVLTF. The full variable domain, with the rest looked up from reference TRBV29-1 and TRBJ2-6, is SAVISQKPSRDICQRGTSLTIQCQVDSQVTMMFWYRQQPGQSLTLIATANQGSEATYESGFVIDKFPISRPNLTFSTLTVSNMSPEDSSIYLCSVEVGARSGANVLTFGAGSRLTVL.

The CDR3 region is CASSYATSNTGELFF. DNA for the CDR3: TGTGCCAGCAGTTACGCCACTTCGAACACCGGGGAGCTGTTTTTT. The chain couples TRBV6-5 to TRBJ2-2; D unclear. Germline CDR1 reads MNHEY; CDR2 reads SVGAGI. The V end was cut by 2 bases, the J end by 0 bases, with 7 bases between. This CDR3 is 15 amino acids long.

The chain employs TRBV5-8 and TRBJ1-3; D gene unclear. The CDR3 spans 15 residues. Trimming left V 0 bases short and J 0 bases short, with 7 bases between. CDR1 is SGHTS, CDR2 YDEGEE, per germline. DNA of the CDR3: TGTGCCAGCAGCTTGGGGAGGATCTCTGGAAACACCATATATTTT. It encodes CASSLGRISGNTIYF.

This rearrangement joins TRBV18 to TRBJ2-7; 10 bases agree with TRBD1. The CDR3 contains 15 residues. Losses at the gene ends were 5 bases for V and 4 bases for J; bases not matched to a gene: 8. Germline CDR1 is KGHSH and CDR2 is LQKENI. CDR3 sequence (DNA): TGTGCCAGCTCAACGGCCGGGACAGGGGTTTACGAGCAGTACTTC. Protein: CASSTAGTGVYEQYF.

This clone has just one count. This chain joins TRBV5-1 and TRBJ1-2, with unresolved D. Germline V CDR1 and CDR2: SGHRS, YFSETQ. This CDR3 is 12 amino acids long. Trimming removed 5 bases from V and 2 bases from J, with 7 bases in between. DNA of the CDR3: TGCGCCAGCAGAGAGGGCAACTATGGCTACACCTTC. Its translation: CASREGNYGYTF. Full variable domain (outside the CDR3, taken from reference TRBV5-1 and TRBJ1-2): KAGVTQTPRYLIKTRGQQVTLSCSPISGHRSVSWYQQTPGQGLQFLFEYFSETQRNKGNFPGRFSGRQFSNSRSEMNVSTLELGDSALYLCASREGNYGYTFGSGTRLTVV.

The CDR3 reads CASSPLLTGQSRANVLTF. CDR3 sequence (DNA): TGTGCCAGCAGTCCTCTATTAACTGGACAAAGTCGGGCCAACGTCCTGACTTTC. This chain connects TRBV25-1 to TRBJ2-6; a possible D gene is TRBD1 (5 bases). Trimming took off 5 bases at V and 5 bases at J, with 22 bases between the two ends. This CDR3 has 18 residues. Germline V gives CDR1 MGHDK, CDR2 SYGVNS.

This chain uses TRBV7-9 with TRBJ2-1; 9 nucleotides line up with TRBD1. Germline loops: CDR1 SEHNR, CDR2 FQNEAQ (reference sequence). The junction had 9 bases not matched to a gene; V was cut back by 5 bases and J by 13 bases. This CDR3 contains 13 residues. The CDR3 region is CASSLTPDRGQFF. The CDR3 DNA follows: TGTGCCAGCAGCCTAACACCGGACAGGGGACAGTTCTTC.

The J gene is TRBJ1-2, the V gene TRBV6-1; D not certain. Germline CDR1 MNHNS, CDR2 SASEGT. V was pared by 3 bases and J by 0 bases, with 11 bases between. The CDR3 consists of 15 residues. DNA of the CDR3: TGTGCCAGCAGTGATGGAGGCAGCGCTAACTATGGCTACACCTTC. Protein product: CASSDGGSANYGYTF.

This clone has a handful of counts. The rearrangement uses TRBV5-1 and TRBJ2-3; 8 bases map to TRBD1. The CDR3 spans 14 residues. CDR1 and CDR2 (germline): SGHRS, YFSETQ. V was clipped by 4 bases and J by 4 bases; unmatched bases: 5. The CDR3 loop reads CASSQDRAPDTQYF. CDR3 sequence (DNA): TGCGCCAGCAGCCAGGACAGGGCCCCAGATACGCAGTATTTT. Combining the CDR3 with reference TRBV5-1 and TRBJ2-3 gives the whole variable domain KAGVTQTPRYLIKTRGQQVTLSCSPISGHRSVSWYQQTPGQGLQFLFEYFSETQRNKGNFPGRFSGRQFSNSRSEMNVSTLELGDSALYLCASSQDRAPDTQYFGPGTRLTVL.

The chain has TRBV5-6 and TRBJ1-1; TRBD1 matches 7 bases. The CDR3 length is 14 residues. Germline values: CDR1 SGHDT, CDR2 YYEEEE. V lost 4 bases to trimming and J lost 1 base; unmatched junction nucleotides: 4. The CDR3 here is CASSIGQANTEAFF. Written as DNA, the CDR3 is TGTGCCAGCAGCATTGGACAGGCGAACACTGAAGCTTTCTTT.

The rearrangement links TRBV6-6 to TRBJ2-7; 7 positions agree with TRBD2. This CDR3 region has 16 residues. Germline assignment: CDR1 MNHNY and CDR2 SVGAGI (reference sequence). Trimming cost V 5 bases and J 0 bases; bases outside gene matches: 10. In DNA, the CDR3 is TGTGCCAGCAGTAACCGCGGGAGCCCGAGCTCCTACGAGCAGTACTTC. Translation: CASSNRGSPSSYEQYF.

The sample holds a few counts of this clone. This chain connects TRBV14 to TRBJ1-2; 7 bases agree with TRBD1. The CDR3 extends over 13 amino acids. V was clipped by 6 bases and J by 6 bases; unmatched bases: 7. The germline V gene encodes CDR1 SGHDN and CDR2 FVKESK. The CDR3 reads CASSTPGQDGYTF. The CDR3 nucleotides are TGTGCCAGCAGTACCCCCGGACAGGATGGCTACACCTTC. The entire variable domain, with the rest obtained from reference TRBV14 and TRBJ1-2, is as follows: EAGVTQFPSHSVIEKGQTVTLRCDPISGHDNLYWYRRVMGKEIKFLLHFVKESKQDESGMPNNRFLAERTGGTYSTLKVQPAELEDSGVYFCASSTPGQDGYTFGSGTRLTVV.

The V call is TRBV25-1, the J call TRBJ2-1; perhaps D is TRBD1 or TRBD2 (5 bases each). This CDR3 spans 14 amino acids. Germline V gene lookup returns CDR1 MGHDK and CDR2 SYGVNS. Trimming left V 6 bases short and J 4 bases short, with 13 bases between. Here the CDR3 reads CASSGPEGYNEQFF. In nucleotides, the CDR3 is TGTGCCAGCAGCGGCCCCGAGGGGTACAATGAGCAGTTCTTC.

This clone appeared a few times. This chain uses TRBV6-5 with TRBJ2-6; D remains ambiguous. CDR3 length: 15 residues. Germline loops: CDR1 MNHEY, CDR2 SVGAGI. The germline V and J ends were trimmed by 5 bases and 0 bases, with 8 bases remaining between them. CDR3 nucleotide sequence: TGTGCCAGCAGTCTTTCAGGCTCTGGGGCCAACGTCCTGACTTTC. This encodes CASSLSGSGANVLTF.

V usage is TRBV6-5 and J usage is TRBJ1-2, with 8 bases fitting TRBD1. The germline V gene encodes CDR1 MNHEY and CDR2 SVGAGI. CDR3 size: 16 residues. V lost 2 bases, J lost 7 bases, and 12 bases stayed unmatched. CDR3 bases: TGTGCCAGCAGTTACGGGCGGGGCAGGGGGCTTCTTGGCTACACCTTC. Protein sequence: CASSYGRGRGLLGYTF.

The chain is built from TRBV5-1 and TRBJ2-5; D is uncertain. The DNA end is more similar to TRBJ2-7, so the J call may be wrong. The CDR3 covers 15 residues. CDR1 is SGHRS and CDR2 is YFSETQ in the germline V gene. CDR3 DNA sequence: TGCGCCAGCAGCTTGGAGGGCGGTTCGAGCTACGAGCAGTACTTC. Translating it yields CASSLEGGSSYEQYF.

This chain links TRBV9 with TRBJ2-3; 8 positions agree with TRBD2. CDR3 size: 16 residues. The trim removed 3 bases at V and 6 bases at J, leaving 12 bases unmatched. Germline lookup yields CDR1 SGDLS and CDR2 YYNGEE. CDR3: CASSAHPGLGSDTQYF. In DNA, the CDR3 is TGTGCCAGCAGCGCCCATCCGGGACTAGGTTCGGATACGCAGTATTTT. Looking up the rest from reference TRBV9 and TRBJ2-3 gives the full variable domain: DSGVTQTPKHLITATGQRVTLRCSPRSGDLSVYWYQQSLDQGLQFLIQYYNGEERAKGNILERFSAQQFPDLHSELNLSSLELGDSALYFCASSAHPGLGSDTQYFGPGTRLTVL.

The chain links TRBV2 to TRBJ1-4; weak D call: TRBD1 (5 bases). This CDR3 has 15 residues. V was cut by 5 bases and J by 2 bases, with 12 bases left in between. Germline V CDR1 and CDR2: SNHLY, FYNNEI. The CDR3 DNA is TGTGCCAGCAGTAACACCGGGACTACTAATGAAAAACTGTTTTTT. It is translated as CASSNTGTTNEKLFF. The whole variable domain, filled in from reference TRBV2 and TRBJ1-4, reads EPEVTQTPSHQVTQMGQEVILRCVPISNHLYFYWYRQILGQKVEFLVSFYNNEISEKSEIFDDQFSVERPDGSNFTLKIRSTKLEDSAMYFCASSNTGTTNEKLFFGSGTQLSVL.

This rearrangement joins TRBV6-1 to TRBJ2-7, with 9 bases fitting TRBD1. Looked up from germline, CDR1 is MNHNS and CDR2 is SASEGT. V lost 6 bases and J lost 1; bases outside the gene matches: 4. This CDR3 has 14 amino acids. CDR3 loop: CASRTTGGSYEQYF. The CDR3 region has the DNA TGTGCCAGCAGGACGACAGGGGGGTCCTACGAGCAGTACTTC.

V and J are TRBV6-5 and TRBJ1-1; TRBD1 is a possible D gene (5 bases). The length of the CDR3 is 14 residues. V was cut by 8 bases and J by 1 base, with 14 bases left in between. Germline CDR1 and CDR2: MNHEY and SVGAGI. CDR3 sequence: CASRGRGENTEAFF. The CDR3, as DNA: TGTGCCAGCCGGGGACGAGGGGAGAACACTGAAGCTTTCTTT.

This sequence joins TRBV4-1 and TRBJ1-1, with 7 bases identical to TRBD1. The J segment lost 0 bases and the V segment lost 6 bases, leaving 7 bases of the junction unmatched. The CDR3 sequence is 15 residues long. Germline CDR1 MGHRA, CDR2 YSYEKL. CDR3 region: CASRTGWGMNTEAFF. The CDR3 nucleotides are TGCGCCAGCAGGACAGGGTGGGGGATGAACACTGAAGCTTTCTTT.

The J gene is TRBJ2-3, the V gene TRBV19; 8 bases line up with TRBD1. The V segment lost 4 bases and the J segment 3 bases; nucleotides outside the gene matches: 6. The CDR3 runs to 15 residues. CDR1 is LNHDA, CDR2 SQIVND, per germline (reference sequence). CDR3: CASSRGQVDTDTQYF. In DNA, the CDR3 is TGTGCCAGTAGTAGGGGACAGGTTGATACAGATACGCAGTATTTT.

The CDR3, as DNA: TGTGCCAGCAGTTACCGCTCAGGGGGCGGGGAGACCCAGTACTTC. This encodes CASSYRSGGGETQYF. The chain uses TRBV6-6 and TRBJ2-5, with TRBD1 identical over 8 bases. Germline loops: CDR1 MNHNY, CDR2 SVGAGI (reference sequence). The J segment lost 5 bases and the V segment lost 2 bases, leaving 7 bases of the junction unmatched. The CDR3 has 15 amino acids.

The V gene is TRBV4-2, the J gene TRBJ2-7; D gene ambiguous. This CDR3 spans 15 amino acids. The germline CDR1 and CDR2 sequences are LGHNA and YNFKEQ. The V gene lost 1 base and the J gene lost 0 bases, with 10 bases spanning the gap. The CDR3 spells CASSQVAASSYEQYF. DNA of the CDR3: TGTGCCAGCAGCCAAGTTGCAGCGTCCTCCTACGAGCAGTACTTC.

The chain has TRBV4-3 and TRBJ1-1; TRBD1 agrees at 8 bases. The V gene's germline CDR1 is LGHNA and CDR2 YSLEER. This CDR3 comprises 13 residues. The junction had 6 bases not matched to a gene; V was cut back by 4 bases and J by 8 bases. The CDR3 DNA follows: TGCGCCAGCAGCCCAGGACAGGGATGGGAAGCTTTCTTT. Residues: CASSPGQGWEAFF.

The chain joins TRBV9 to TRBJ1-2; the D gene is possibly TRBD1 (5 bases). V lost 0 bases and J 8 bases, leaving 11 bases between the germline ends. This CDR3 is 13 amino acids long. Germline V lookup: CDR1 SGDLS, CDR2 YYNGEE. The DNA of the CDR3 is TGTGCCAGCAGCGTAGTGGGGGGATCGGGCTACACCTTC. Its translation is CASSVVGGSGYTF.

J is TRBJ2-7 and V is TRBV29-1; 10 bases line up with TRBD2. In germline, CDR1 is SQVTM, CDR2 ANQGSEA. The CDR3 is made up of 13 amino acids. The trim removed 7 bases at V and 3 bases at J, leaving 6 bases unmatched. The DNA of the CDR3 is TGCAGCGCGATAGCGGGGGGAAACTACGAGCAGTACTTC. This codes for CSAIAGGNYEQYF.